The next 8 T cell receptor beta chains were all read from a single sample in a study of CD8 T cells in ankylosing spondylitis. TCRdb used MiXCR to reprocess the 5' RACE reads, holding one entry per CDR3 protein. This table holds about 300,000 distinct CDR3 sequences, around 10% found once. The specimen was blood, either unsorted or a sorted T cell fraction (not recorded which). These receptors originate from a female donor with ankylosing spondylitis or in good health (not recorded which).

The chain links TRBV30 to TRBJ1-1; TRBD1 matches at 8 bases. Germline V gives CDR1 GTSNPN, CDR2 SVGIG (reference sequence). V shed 7 bases, J shed 5 bases, and the junction held 9 bases outside the gene matches. The CDR3 totals 13 residues. CDR3 sequence: CAYQRQGKTEAFF. CDR3 nucleotide sequence: TGTGCCTACCAAAGACAGGGGAAGACTGAAGCTTTCTTT.

In its sample, this clonotype was seen many times. The genes are TRBV10-3 and TRBJ2-2; no clear D. The CDR3 sequence is 14 residues long. Trimming removed 2 bases at V and 6 bases at J, with 10 bases between. Germline loops: CDR1 ENHRY, CDR2 SYGVKD. The CDR3 spells CAISERKVSGELFF. The CDR3 region has the DNA TGTGCCATCAGTGAGAGAAAGGTTTCCGGGGAGCTGTTTTTT.

The sample holds many counts of this clonotype. CDR3 loop: CASSLGLAKETQYF. CDR3 DNA: TGTGCCAGCAGCTTAGGACTAGCGAAAGAGACCCAGTACTTC. The chain is built from TRBV7-2 and TRBJ2-5, with TRBD2 identical over 8 bases. Germline V lookup: CDR1 SGHTA, CDR2 FQGNSA. The CDR3 sequence is 14 residues long. J lost 3 bases, V lost 1 base, and 1 base had no gene match.

The chain couples TRBV9 to TRBJ2-5, with D uncertain. CDR1 SGDLS and CDR2 YYNGEE come from the germline V gene. Trimming stripped 1 base from V and 5 bases from J, with 15 bases between. The CDR3 runs to 15 residues. This CDR3 is CASSVWESSSETQYF. For the CDR3, the DNA is TGTGCCAGCAGCGTATGGGAATCGAGCTCGGAGACCCAGTACTTC.

At least ten counts were recorded for this clonotype. This sequence joins TRBV20-1 and TRBJ2-7; possibly TRBD2 for D (6 bases). The V end lost 4 bases, the J end lost 7 bases, and 20 bases lay between the germline ends. Germline V gives CDR1 DFQATT, CDR2 SNEGSKA (reference sequence). The CDR3 is 14 amino acids. The DNA for the CDR3 is TGCAGTGCTACTGGGACTCCCAAGTGGACTGAGCAGTACTTC. Protein product: CSATGTPKWTEQYF.

V usage is TRBV18 and J usage is TRBJ2-1, with 9 nucleotides matching TRBD2. Germline lookup yields CDR1 KGHSH and CDR2 LQKENI. CDR3 length: 15 residues. Trimming at V came to 6 bases and at J to 8 bases, leaving 11 bases not matched to a gene. Written as DNA, the CDR3 is TGTGCCAGCTCGCTAATAGCGGGAGAGGTAGATGAGCAGTTCTTC. It specifies CASSLIAGEVDEQFF. The entire variable domain, with the rest obtained from reference TRBV18 and TRBJ2-1, is as follows: NAGVMQNPRHLVRRRGQEARLRCSPMKGHSHVYWYRQLPEEGLKFMVYLQKENIIDESGMPKERFSAEFPKEGPSILRIQQVVRGDSAAYFCASSLIAGEVDEQFFGPGTRLTVL.

Of note for this clonotype: A much more abundant neighbour one base away suggests this may be a read error. The J gene is TRBJ1-1, the V gene TRBV5-1, with unresolved D. Germline CDR1 and CDR2: SGHRS and YFSETQ. The V end was cut by 0 bases, the J end by 7 bases, with 10 bases between. CDR3 length: 13 residues. The DNA for the CDR3 is TGCGCCAGCAGCTTGGCACTGGGAGATGAAGCTTTCTTT. This translates into CASSLALGDEAFF.

Ten or more counts support this clonotype. The CDR3 is CSARPSGIGRGYGYTF. For the CDR3, the DNA is TGCAGTGCTAGGCCATCTGGTATCGGTAGGGGCTATGGCTACACCTTC. The V gene is TRBV20-1, the J gene TRBJ1-2, with a tentative D call TRBD1 (5 bases). Per the germline V gene, CDR1 is DFQATT and CDR2 is SNEGSKA (reference sequence). The CDR3 is made up of 16 amino acids. Trimming cost V 3 bases and J 4 bases, with 21 bases left between them.